A single sample is the source of the 18 T cell receptor beta chains below, sequenced in a study of cytomegalovirus exposure and HLA in healthy donors. Data came from immunoSEQ multiplex PCR; TCRdb stores just in-frame clones and leaves some out. The repertoire holds roughly 86,000 clones, with almost 97% as singletons. Sequencing was done on a sample of PBMCs. The receptors derive from a man aged 18 to 29 in good health and CMV-seropositive.

This chain links TRBV30 with TRBJ2-5, with no clear D. This CDR3 is built from 13 residues. The V gene's germline CDR1 is GTSNPN and CDR2 SVGIG (reference sequence). The V end was cut by 4 bases, the J end by 0 bases, with 9 bases between. The CDR3 loop reads CAWMRHHQETQYF. CDR3 DNA sequence: TGTGCCTGGATGAGGCACCACCAAGAGACCCAGTACTTC.

The CDR3 region is CASSLVRGSEKLFF. DNA of the CDR3: TGTGCCAGCAGCTTAGTCAGGGGAAGCGAAAAACTGTTTTTT. The rearrangement uses TRBV7-9 and TRBJ1-4; TRBD1 might be the D (6 bases). The CDR3 extends over 14 amino acids. V lost 1 base and J 8 bases, leaving 11 bases between the germline ends. Germline lookup yields CDR1 SEHNR and CDR2 FQNEAQ (reference sequence).

This clone was counted once. The CDR3 reads CASSLYLTSGRAEFF. Written as DNA, the CDR3 is TGTGCCAGCAGTTTATATCTTACTAGCGGGAGGGCGGAGTTCTTC. This chain connects TRBV28 to TRBJ2-1; 13 bases agree with TRBD2. The germline V gene encodes CDR1 MDHEN and CDR2 SYDVKM. The CDR3 runs 15 residues. With 1 base clipped from V and 14 bases from J, the junction kept 8 bases outside the gene matches.

This clone was seen just once. This chain's CDR3 is CASSYGTSGYNEQFF. The DNA for the CDR3 is TGTGCCAGCAGCTATGGGACTAGCGGCTACAATGAGCAGTTCTTC. V gene TRBV5-6 combines with J gene TRBJ2-1; 11 nucleotides agree with TRBD2. The length of the CDR3 is 15 residues. J gave up 3 bases and V 3 bases, and 2 bases lay outside the gene matches. The germline V gene encodes CDR1 SGHDT and CDR2 YYEEEE. The full variable domain, its missing parts supplied by reference TRBV5-6 and TRBJ2-1, is DAGVTQSPTHLIKTRGQQVTLRCSPKSGHDTVSWYQQALGQGPQFIFQYYEEEERQRGNFPDRFSGHQFPNYSSELNVNALLLGDSALYLCASSYGTSGYNEQFFGPGTRLTVL.

V gene TRBV4-1 combines with J gene TRBJ2-1, with TRBD2 matching over 7 bases. V shed 5 bases and J 3 bases; nucleotides not matched to a gene: 10. CDR1 and CDR2 from the germline V gene are MGHRA and YSYEKL. This CDR3 contains 16 residues. The CDR3 DNA reads TGCGCCAGCAGCAAAGGCCGGGACTATCTCTACAATGAGCAGTTCTTC. It translates to CASSKGRDYLYNEQFF.

V is TRBV28 and J is TRBJ1-4; no clear D. In germline, CDR1 is MDHEN, CDR2 SYDVKM. Between the trimmed V and J ends, which lost 5 bases and 3 bases, there was a span of 19 bases. The CDR3 is made up of 17 amino acids. CDR3 coding DNA: TGTGCCAGCAGTCCCGCGAGTCTCAGCGGGCCTAATGAAAAACTGTTTTTT. Amino acids: CASSPASLSGPNEKLFF.

V usage is TRBV5-6 and J usage is TRBJ2-7; D perhaps matches TRBD2 (6 bases). This CDR3 is built from 12 residues. The germline V gene encodes CDR1 SGHDT and CDR2 YYEEEE. The V gene lost 3 bases and the J gene lost 3 bases, with 7 bases spanning the gap. The CDR3 DNA reads as TGTGCCAGCAGCTCGGGGGTCTACGAGCAGTACTTC. It codes for CASSSGVYEQYF.

V is TRBV15 and J is TRBJ2-1, with TRBD2 identical over 10 bases. The CDR3 runs to 18 residues. V trimming: 8 bases; J trimming: 0 bases; junction bases outside the gene matches: 13. Germline CDR1 and CDR2: LNHNV and YYDKDF (reference sequence). CDR3: CATWAGLAVLSSYNEQFF. The CDR3 DNA is TGTGCCACCTGGGCCGGACTAGCGGTACTAAGCTCCTACAATGAGCAGTTCTTC.

The rearrangement links TRBV29-1 to TRBJ2-1; 9 nucleotides match TRBD2. V shed 6 bases, J shed 5 bases, and the junction held 8 bases outside the gene matches. Germline CDR1 reads SQVTM; CDR2 reads ANQGSEA. CDR3 size: 14 residues. CDR3 in DNA: TGCAGCGTCGATAGCGGGAGTTACCACAATGAGCAGTTCTTC. It codes for CSVDSGSYHNEQFF.

The chain employs TRBV15 and TRBJ1-2; D not certain. V was shortened by 0 bases and J by 6 bases, with 14 bases between the two germline ends. This CDR3 is 15 amino acids long. In germline, CDR1 is LNHNV, CDR2 YYDKDF (reference sequence). The chain's CDR3 is CATSRDLGGRDGYTF. The CDR3 bases are TGTGCCACCAGCAGAGATTTAGGCGGGAGAGATGGCTACACCTTC.

DNA of the CDR3: TGTGCCAGCAGGGGACAGTTGAACACTGAAGCTTTCTTT. Its translation is CASRGQLNTEAFF. The rearrangement joins TRBV6-1 to TRBJ1-1; 7 bases are shared with TRBD1. CDR1 is MNHNS, CDR2 SASEGT, per germline. Unmatched junction bases numbered 1, after V lost 6 bases and J lost 0 bases. The CDR3 consists of 13 residues.

The V gene is TRBV2, the J gene TRBJ2-3, with TRBD2 as a possible D gene (5 bases). Germline V CDR1 and CDR2: SNHLY, FYNNEI. The CDR3 contains 13 residues. V was trimmed by 6 bases and J by 0 bases, leaving 7 bases between them. In DNA form, the CDR3 reads TGTGCCAGCAGACGGACTAGCACAGATACGCAGTATTTT. Translated, it gives CASRRTSTDTQYF.

The chain recombines TRBV18 with TRBJ1-1, with D tentatively TRBD1 (6 bases). CDR3 size: 15 residues. Looked up from germline, CDR1 is KGHSH and CDR2 is LQKENI. Trimming left V 2 bases short and J 5 bases short, with 15 bases between. This CDR3 is CASSPIEGQGTEAFF. The CDR3, as DNA: TGTGCCAGCTCACCAATCGAGGGCCAGGGGACTGAAGCTTTCTTT.

V is TRBV2 and J is TRBJ1-1, with TRBD1 as a possible D gene (6 bases). Trimming took off 6 bases at V and 6 bases at J, with 14 bases between the two ends. Germline V gene sequence: CDR1 SNHLY, CDR2 FYNNEI. The CDR3 covers 13 residues. CDR3 nucleotide sequence: TGTGCCAGCAGCCCGGACAGCCAGGCTGAAGCTTTCTTT. This encodes CASSPDSQAEAFF.

The CDR3 is CASSPATNEKLFF. The CDR3 nucleotides are TGTGCCAGCAGTCCTGCAACTAATGAAAAACTGTTTTTT. J is TRBJ1-4 and V is TRBV6-5; D remains unclear. Germline CDR1 is MNHEY and CDR2 is SVGAGI. The V end was cut by 5 bases, the J end by 0 bases, with 4 bases between. CDR3 length: 13 amino acids.

The V gene is TRBV18, the J gene TRBJ1-4; 7 bases match TRBD1. The V and J ends lost 3 bases and 7 bases, in that order; junction bases with no gene match: 8. This CDR3 spans 15 amino acids. CDR1 KGHSH and CDR2 LQKENI come from the germline V gene. The CDR3 bases are TGTGCCAGCTCACCTTGGGACAGAGTTACTGAAAAACTGTTTTTT. Residues: CASSPWDRVTEKLFF.

The chain links TRBV7-8 to TRBJ1-1, with TRBD1 matching over 7 bases. The J segment lost 7 bases and the V segment lost 5 bases, leaving 13 bases of the junction unmatched. CDR1 and CDR2 (germline): SGHVS, FQNEAQ. There are 15 residues in the CDR3. The CDR3 DNA follows: TGTGCCAGCAGCCCCGGGACAGTCCCACCCGGTGAAGCTTTCTTT. Translation: CASSPGTVPPGEAFF.

This rearrangement joins TRBV7-9 to TRBJ1-4, with 7 bases identical to TRBD1. The CDR3 sequence is 13 residues long. Germline-derived CDR1 and CDR2 are SEHNR and FQNEAQ (reference sequence). With 5 bases clipped from V and 7 bases from J, the junction kept 4 bases outside the gene matches. The CDR3 here is CASSLYRGEKLFF. The CDR3 DNA follows: TGTGCCAGCAGCCTGTACAGGGGTGAAAAACTGTTTTTT.